This entry describes one T cell receptor (beta chain). Per the original methods: Scientists estimated how many nucleated cells there were by amplifying reference gene primers. Some clones are missing from TCRdb's copy, which holds only in-frame ones; the method was immunoSEQ multiplex PCR. The DNA gave D and trimming, while V, J and clone size come from that table. The sample yields approximately 21,000 clones, 86% seen once. The sample originates from a study of blood T cell repertoires in COVID-19. Study-level background: Some COVID-19 samples were acute and others convalescent; all came from the United States, Italy and Spain. T cells, B-cell-depleted T cells, or PBMCs provided the cDNA or gDNA that served as material.

Germline V CDR1 and CDR2: MNHNY, SVGAGI (reference sequence). V shed 5 bases and J 3 bases; nucleotides not matched to a gene: 15. The CDR3 spans 17 residues. This rearrangement joins TRBV6-6 to TRBJ2-7; 8 nucleotides match TRBD1. Sample: peripheral blood. The sequence was collected from a woman of 80 years or more with active or convalescent COVID-19. This CDR3 reads CASSPNAGTGLIYEQYF. The CDR3 nucleotides read TGTGCCAGCAGTCCGAATGCTGGGACAGGCCTAATCTACGAGCAGTACTTC.